The 20 T cell receptor beta chains reported below all come from one sample, sequenced in a study of neurological immune-mediated disorders. Each CDR3 protein gets one entry after TCRdb re-called the 5' RACE reads with MiXCR. The sample records approximately 58,000 distinct CDR3 sequences, more than 9.5% being singletons. Sequencing was carried out using PBMCs. The receptors shown here come from a man aged 55 to 70 in good health.

This clonotype was recorded many times. The chain uses TRBV5-5 and TRBJ1-4, with D maybe TRBD1 (6 bases). This CDR3 comprises 14 residues. V lost 4 bases and J lost 8, with 15 bases in between. CDR1 and CDR2 (germline): SGHKS, YYEKEE (reference sequence). The CDR3 bases are TGTGCCAGCAGCCTAGACAGGAACTTGGAAAAACTGTTTTTT. Translating gives CASSLDRNLEKLFF. The entire variable domain, with the rest obtained from reference TRBV5-5 and TRBJ1-4, is as follows: DAGVTQSPTHLIKTRGQQVTLRCSPISGHKSVSWYQQVLGQGPQFIFQYYEKEERGRGNFPDRFSARQFPNYSSELNVNALLLGDSALYLCASSLDRNLEKLFFGSGTQLSVL.

This clonotype was seen repeatedly, ten times or more. The chain recombines TRBV6-5 with TRBJ2-3; D is undetermined. Trimming cost V 6 bases and J 2 bases, with 15 bases left between them. The CDR3 length is 15 residues. Germline V gene sequence: CDR1 MNHEY, CDR2 SVGAGI. The CDR3 is CASSPDLLVTDTQYF. CDR3 coding DNA: TGTGCCAGCAGCCCTGACTTGCTAGTCACAGATACGCAGTATTTT.

The V and J genes are TRBV19 and TRBJ1-5; unclear D gene. Germline CDR1 reads LNHDA; CDR2 reads SQIVND (reference sequence). The CDR3 is 15 amino acids. Trimming stripped 4 bases from V and 3 bases from J, with 13 bases between. The CDR3 nucleotides read TGTGCCAGTAGTAGAAGCAAAGCAGTCAATCAGCCCCAGCATTTT. Its translation: CASSRSKAVNQPQHF.

This clonotype was found a few times. A read error may account for a junction end that differs from germline. This chain connects TRBV5-1 to TRBJ2-1, with TRBD2 matching over 7 bases. The V gene's germline CDR1 is SGHRS and CDR2 YFSETQ. This CDR3 contains 15 residues. CDR3 loop: CASSLDHGGYNEQFF. In nucleotides, the CDR3 is TGCGCCAGTAGCTTGGACCACGGGGGGTACAATGAGCAGTTCTTC.

This clonotype was found many times. The chain joins TRBV13 to TRBJ1-3; TRBD1 might be the D (5 bases). The CDR3 runs to 16 residues. Germline V lookup: CDR1 PRHDT, CDR2 FYEKMQ (reference sequence). V shed 4 bases and J shed 7 bases, with 20 bases lying between them. The CDR3 nucleotides read TGTGCCAGCAGCTCCCTAGGGGCATCCCCTCGGAACACCATATATTTT. Translated: CASSSLGASPRNTIYF.

About this clonotype: A read error may explain this, as a much larger clone is one base away. The chain has TRBV6-6 and TRBJ1-1, with 9 bases aligning to TRBD1. Germline loops: CDR1 MNHNY, CDR2 SVGAGI (reference sequence). V lost 6 bases, J lost 1 base, and 12 bases stayed unmatched. CDR3 length equals 17 residues. This CDR3 is CASRPTWTGARNTEAFF. CDR3 coding DNA: TGTGCCAGCAGGCCAACCTGGACAGGGGCTAGGAACACTGAAGCTTTCTTT.

The gene calls are TRBV27 and TRBJ1-1; no clear D. The CDR3 contains 13 residues. Trimming stripped 5 bases from V and 6 bases from J, with 13 bases between. Germline CDR1 reads MNHEY; CDR2 reads SMNVEV (reference sequence). The CDR3 sequence is CASSPWAAPEAFF. CDR3 nucleotides: TGTGCCAGCAGTCCCTGGGCTGCCCCTGAAGCTTTCTTT.

This clonotype has a count of ten or more. The V call is TRBV5-5, the J call TRBJ2-3; 11 nucleotides align to TRBD2. Germline V lookup: CDR1 SGHKS, CDR2 YYEKEE (reference sequence). Germline trimming cut 4 bases from V and 6 bases from J; bases unmatched to any gene: 7. This CDR3 comprises 15 residues. CDR3 bases: TGTGCCAGCAGCAAACTAGCGGGGGTCCCGGATACGCAGTATTTT. The encoded protein is CASSKLAGVPDTQYF.

This clonotype came up many times. This sequence joins TRBV6-6 and TRBJ2-1; 8 bases line up with TRBD2. Trimming took 2 bases from V and 8 from J; bases not matched to a gene: 5. The germline CDR1 and CDR2 sequences are MNHNY and SVGAGI (reference sequence). This CDR3 is built from 14 residues. CDR3 nucleotide sequence: TGTGCCAGCAGTTACACGGGGGGGGTCGATGAGCAGTTCTTC. Translated: CASSYTGGVDEQFF.

In this sample, this clonotype turned up many times. The chain recombines TRBV18 with TRBJ2-3, with 11 positions matching TRBD2. CDR1 is KGHSH and CDR2 is LQKENI in the germline V gene. The CDR3 consists of 15 residues. Trimming at V came to 2 bases and at J to 7 bases, leaving 5 bases not matched to a gene. The CDR3 DNA reads as TGTGCCAGCTCACCAGCTAGCGGGGGGCGCAATACGCAGTATTTT. Encoded protein: CASSPASGGRNTQYF.

This clonotype came up many times. The J gene is TRBJ2-2, the V gene TRBV7-2; 12 bases fit TRBD1. The ends lost 0 bases at V and 7 bases at J; junction bases unmatched: 3. Germline lookup yields CDR1 SGHTA and CDR2 FQGNSA. The CDR3 extends over 16 amino acids. The CDR3 bases are TGTGCCAGCAGCTTAGCCGGGACAGGGGGCATCGGGGAGCTGTTTTTT. Encoded protein: CASSLAGTGGIGELFF.

This chain uses TRBV6-5 with TRBJ1-1; tentatively, D is TRBD1 (5 bases). Trimming left V 2 bases short and J 0 bases short, with 7 bases between. The V gene's germline CDR1 is MNHEY and CDR2 SVGAGI. The CDR3 consists of 14 residues. This CDR3 reads CASSYEGMNTEAFF. In DNA, the CDR3 is TGTGCCAGCAGTTACGAGGGGATGAACACTGAAGCTTTCTTT.

The chain carries TRBV12-3 or TRBV12-4 and TRBJ2-5, with D uncertain. V was trimmed by 1 base and J by 6 bases, leaving 12 bases between them. This CDR3 contains 14 residues. CDR3 nucleotide sequence: TGTGCCAGCAGTTTAGTGGACGGGCCGCAGACCCAGTACTTC. Translation: CASSLVDGPQTQYF.

Ten or more counts support this clonotype. This chain joins TRBV5-1 and TRBJ1-6, with 8 nucleotides matching TRBD1. Germline-derived CDR1 and CDR2 are SGHRS and YFSETQ. The CDR3 runs to 14 residues. The V gene end was trimmed by 4 bases and the J gene end by 10 bases; junction bases not matched to a gene: 7. CDR3 coding DNA: TGCGCCAGCAGCCCTGGACAGGGAACCTCACCCCTCCACTTT. Translating gives CASSPGQGTSPLHF.

This clonotype was seen at least ten times. The chain combines TRBV5-1 with TRBJ2-3, with D possibly being TRBD1 (5 bases). Germline CDR1 is SGHRS and CDR2 is YFSETQ. The CDR3 contains 14 residues. Trimming cost V 0 bases and J 5 bases, with 10 bases left between them. CDR3 amino acids: CASSLGRVGDTQYF. For the CDR3, the DNA is TGCGCCAGCAGCTTGGGCAGGGTAGGAGATACGCAGTATTTT.

The table lists this clonotype with many counts. The rearrangement joins TRBV5-1 to TRBJ1-2; the D is unclear. The germline V gene has CDR1 SGHRS and CDR2 YFSETQ. The CDR3 extends over 12 amino acids. The germline V and J ends were trimmed by 5 bases and 9 bases, with 14 bases remaining between them. The CDR3 DNA reads TGCGCCAGCAGATACGATACGAGGAGCTACACCTTC. Protein: CASRYDTRSYTF.

At least ten counts were recorded for this clonotype. The gene calls are TRBV6-5 and TRBJ2-7, with 7 bases that match TRBD1. The CDR3 contains 15 residues. Looked up from germline, CDR1 is MNHEY and CDR2 is SVGAGI. The V gene end was trimmed by 5 bases and the J gene end by 2 bases; junction bases not matched to a gene: 9. CDR3 sequence: CASSPGTEIPYEQYF. The CDR3 bases are TGTGCCAGCAGTCCCGGGACAGAGATCCCCTACGAGCAGTACTTC.

This clonotype was observed many times. Here the CDR3 DNA reads TGTGCCACCAGTGACCATGACAGGGGCCGAACCGGGGAGCTGTTTTTT. It specifies CATSDHDRGRTGELFF. The chain is built from TRBV24-1 and TRBJ2-2, with 8 positions matching TRBD1. The CDR3 runs 16 residues. Trimming cost V 4 bases and J 5 bases; bases outside gene matches: 8. Looked up from germline, CDR1 is KGHDR and CDR2 is SFDVKD.

At least ten counts were recorded for this clonotype. The CDR3 is CASSLGQSIDGYTF. CDR3 nucleotides: TGCGCCAGCAGCCTAGGACAGAGTATAGATGGCTACACCTTC. This chain connects TRBV5-1 to TRBJ1-2, with D possibly TRBD1 on 6 matching bases. In germline, CDR1 is SGHRS, CDR2 YFSETQ. CDR3 length: 14 amino acids. V was trimmed by 4 bases and J by 6 bases, leaving 16 bases between them. Based on the CDR3 plus reference TRBV5-1 and TRBJ1-2, the full variable domain is KAGVTQTPRYLIKTRGQQVTLSCSPISGHRSVSWYQQTPGQGLQFLFEYFSETQRNKGNFPGRFSGRQFSNSRSEMNVSTLELGDSALYLCASSLGQSIDGYTFGSGTRLTVV.

Many counts were recorded for this clonotype. V usage is TRBV20-1 and J usage is TRBJ1-1; no reliable D call. The CDR3 extends over 13 amino acids. V was clipped by 5 bases and J by 6 bases, with 16 bases between them. Germline values: CDR1 DFQATT, CDR2 SNEGSKA (reference sequence). Here the CDR3 DNA reads TGCAGTGCTCCCTCCGGAGGAATCGCTGAAGCTTTCTTT. Translation gives CSAPSGGIAEAFF.